One sample yielded the 18 T cell receptor beta chains listed below, sequenced in a study of control samples from healthy donors and cancer patients. Sequencing was performed with immunoSEQ multiplex PCR; in TCRdb, only in-frame clones are kept and a portion is missing. The table includes about 98,000 clones, roughly 82% detected once. Material: blood. Receptor source: a man aged 60 to 69 in good health.

The chain has TRBV7-8 and TRBJ1-1; a weak D match, TRBD1 (5 bases). V gave up 5 bases and J gave up 5 bases, with 12 bases separating them. This CDR3 has 13 residues. Per germline, CDR1 SGHVS and CDR2 FQNEAQ. In DNA form, the CDR3 reads TGTGCCAGCAGCCCCCCACCAGGGACTGAAGCTTTCTTT. Translating it yields CASSPPPGTEAFF. The variable domain in full, with the rest retrieved from reference TRBV7-8 and TRBJ1-1, is GAGVSQSPRYKVAKRGQDVALRCDPISGHVSLFWYQQALGQGPEFLTYFQNEAQLDKSGLPSDRFFAERPEGSVSTLKIQRTQQEDSAVYLCASSPPPGTEAFFGQGTRLTVV.

The chain carries TRBV27 and TRBJ1-6; 7 bases are a match to TRBD1. Germline V CDR1 and CDR2: MNHEY, SMNVEV (reference sequence). V dropped 5 bases and J dropped 8; count of bases not matched to a gene: 15. The CDR3 sequence is 17 residues long. In DNA form, the CDR3 reads TGTGCCAGCAGTACCTCGGAGGGGGCTATCGGTGATTCACCCCTCCACTTT. Translating it yields CASSTSEGAIGDSPLHF.

This clone was counted only a few times. This chain connects TRBV19 to TRBJ1-2, with 8 bases lining up with TRBD1. The CDR3 covers 16 residues. Trimming at V came to 5 bases and at J to 2 bases, leaving 10 bases not matched to a gene. Germline V gives CDR1 LNHDA, CDR2 SQIVND (reference sequence). CDR3 sequence: CASSDRGQGGNYGYTF. DNA of the CDR3: TGTGCCAGTAGTGACCGTGGACAGGGTGGGAACTATGGCTACACCTTC.

The chain has TRBV7-8 and TRBJ2-5; D unresolved. The length of the CDR3 is 12 residues. The germline V gene has CDR1 SGHVS and CDR2 FQNEAQ. Between the trimmed V and J ends, which lost 1 base and 4 bases, there was a span of 4 bases. CDR3 sequence: CASSLDGETQYF. DNA of the CDR3: TGTGCCAGCAGCTTAGACGGAGAGACCCAGTACTTC.

This clone was seen only once. The rearrangement uses TRBV5-1 and TRBJ2-3; weak D call: TRBD2 (5 bases). V was clipped by 2 bases and J by 2 bases, with 12 bases between them. CDR3 size: 15 residues. The V gene's germline CDR1 is SGHRS and CDR2 YFSETQ. The CDR3 bases are TGCGCCAGCAGCTTACCGGGATTATCCACAGATACGCAGTATTTT. As protein: CASSLPGLSTDTQYF.

The rearrangement joins TRBV5-1 to TRBJ1-1; D perhaps matches TRBD1 (6 bases). This CDR3 has 14 residues. Germline lookup yields CDR1 SGHRS and CDR2 YFSETQ. With 6 bases removed from V and 7 bases from J, the gap between germline ends came to 19 bases. CDR3 residues: CASNPGHLLDEAFF. In nucleotides, the CDR3 is TGCGCCAGCAACCCGGGACATCTTCTGGATGAAGCTTTCTTT.

CDR3 bases: TGTGCCAGCAGTCCGGACGGGCTGGAGACCCAGTACTTC. As protein: CASSPDGLETQYF. The chain couples TRBV5-4 to TRBJ2-5, with D uncertain. Germline V gives CDR1 SGHNT, CDR2 YYREEE (reference sequence). The V end was cut by 5 bases, the J end by 5 bases, with 13 bases between. CDR3 size: 13 residues.

The chain couples TRBV6-4 to TRBJ2-2; weak D call: TRBD2 (5 bases). V lost 1 base and J 4 bases, leaving 16 bases between the germline ends. CDR3 length: 17 amino acids. Looked up from germline, CDR1 is MRHNA and CDR2 is SNTAGT. CDR3 residues: CASSDLASPSGTGELFF. CDR3 sequence (DNA): TGTGCCAGCAGTGACTTGGCTAGCCCCTCGGGCACCGGGGAGCTGTTTTTT.

The gene calls are TRBV30 and TRBJ2-7; no definite D call. Per germline, CDR1 GTSNPN and CDR2 SVGIG (reference sequence). This CDR3 has 12 residues. V was shortened by 2 bases and J by 2 bases, with 7 bases between the two germline ends. The CDR3 is CAWSTTAYEQYF. CDR3 DNA sequence: TGTGCCTGGAGTACGACGGCCTACGAGCAGTACTTC.

V gene TRBV24-1 combines with J gene TRBJ2-5; tentatively, D is TRBD2 (7 bases). V gave up 7 bases and J gave up 4 bases, with 12 bases separating them. Germline V lookup: CDR1 KGHDR, CDR2 SFDVKD. The CDR3 contains 13 residues. This chain's CDR3 is CATRGGVLETQYF. In DNA form, the CDR3 reads TGTGCCACCAGAGGGGGGGTGTTAGAGACCCAGTACTTC.

The chain recombines TRBV7-6 with TRBJ2-7; no firm D call. The CDR3 loop spans 15 amino acids. V was cut by 1 base and J by 5 bases, with 15 bases left in between. Germline CDR1 SGHVS, CDR2 FNYEAQ. CDR3 loop: CASSLEGQALDEQYF. Here the CDR3 DNA reads TGTGCCAGCAGCTTAGAGGGCCAAGCTCTAGACGAGCAGTACTTC.

This clone came up once. This sequence joins TRBV6-5 and TRBJ2-7; D call uncertain. V gave up 4 bases and J gave up 0 bases, with 13 bases separating them. The CDR3 is 15 amino acids. Germline V gene lookup returns CDR1 MNHEY and CDR2 SVGAGI. In DNA, the CDR3 is TGTGCCAGCAGTTCTCGACGGATTAGCTCCTACGAGCAGTACTTC. Translation: CASSSRRISSYEQYF.

The V gene is TRBV18, the J gene TRBJ1-5, with 8 bases that match TRBD1. Germline V gene data show CDR1 as KGHSH and CDR2 as LQKENI. V was clipped by 3 bases and J by 4 bases; unmatched bases: 5. CDR3 size: 15 residues. The CDR3 sequence is CASSPGQGANQPQHF. The CDR3 DNA is TGTGCCAGCTCACCCGGACAGGGTGCAAATCAGCCCCAGCATTTT.

In its sample, this clone was seen a few times. The V gene is TRBV7-8, the J gene TRBJ2-5; weak D call: TRBD2 (8 bases). V lost 7 bases to trimming and J lost 3 bases, with 21 bases between them. There are 16 residues in the CDR3. Per germline, CDR1 SGHVS and CDR2 FQNEAQ. As DNA, the CDR3 is TGTGCCAGCACCCAGGGGGGCGGGGGGCCGAAAGAGACCCAGTACTTC. Residues: CASTQGGGGPKETQYF.

This clone was recorded once. V is TRBV19 and J is TRBJ1-5; the match to TRBD1 covers 9 bases. CDR3 size: 19 residues. In germline, CDR1 is LNHDA, CDR2 SQIVND (reference sequence). V lost 3 bases and J lost 3; bases outside the gene matches: 15. The CDR3 DNA is TGTGCCAGTAGTATTCTGGGGACAGGGATCCCTGAAAACAATCAGCCCCAGCATTTT. It yields the protein CASSILGTGIPENNQPQHF. Using reference TRBV19 and TRBJ1-5 for the parts outside the CDR3, the full variable domain is DGGITQSPKYLFRKEGQNVTLSCEQNLNHDAMYWYRQDPGQGLRLIYYSQIVNDFQKGDIAEGYSVSREKKESFPLTVTSAQKNPTAFYLCASSILGTGIPENNQPQHFGDGTRLSIL.

The gene calls are TRBV30 and TRBJ1-1; D is unclear. The V and J ends lost 5 bases and 1 base respectively, with 8 bases between them. The CDR3 runs 12 residues. The germline gives CDR1 GTSNPN, CDR2 SVGIG (reference sequence). This chain's CDR3 is CAWLGGNTEAFF. For the CDR3, the DNA is TGTGCCTGGCTGGGAGGGAACACTGAAGCTTTCTTT.

The CDR3 DNA sequence: TGTGCCAGCAGTGAGACGGGACTGGTACTCACAGATACGCAGTATTTT. It specifies CASSETGLVLTDTQYF. The chain is built from TRBV25-1 and TRBJ2-3, with TRBD2 as a possible D gene (6 bases). V lost 3 bases and J 2 bases, leaving 15 bases between the germline ends. Germline values: CDR1 MGHDK, CDR2 SYGVNS. The CDR3 loop spans 16 amino acids.

This clone was observed once. The V and J genes are TRBV6-5 and TRBJ2-5; D may be TRBD1 or TRBD2 (5 bases each). V lost 3 bases, J lost 4 bases, and 15 bases lay in between. The CDR3 extends over 15 amino acids. The germline V gene encodes CDR1 MNHEY and CDR2 SVGAGI. DNA of the CDR3: TGTGCCAGCAGTTATGGCCGGGGACGGTTAGAGACCCAGTACTTC. Translated: CASSYGRGRLETQYF.